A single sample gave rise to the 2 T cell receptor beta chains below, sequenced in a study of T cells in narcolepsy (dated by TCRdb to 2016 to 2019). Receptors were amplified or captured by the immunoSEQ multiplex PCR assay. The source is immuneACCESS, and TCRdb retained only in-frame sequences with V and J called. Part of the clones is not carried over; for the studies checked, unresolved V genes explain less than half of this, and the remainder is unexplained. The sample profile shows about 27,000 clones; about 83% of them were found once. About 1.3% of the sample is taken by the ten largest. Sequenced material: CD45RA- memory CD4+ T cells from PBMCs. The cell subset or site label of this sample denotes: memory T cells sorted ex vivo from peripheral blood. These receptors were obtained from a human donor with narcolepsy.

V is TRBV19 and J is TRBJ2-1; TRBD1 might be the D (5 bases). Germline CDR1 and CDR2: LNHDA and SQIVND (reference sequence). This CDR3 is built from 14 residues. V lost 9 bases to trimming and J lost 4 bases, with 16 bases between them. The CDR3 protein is CASNRYTGYNEQFF. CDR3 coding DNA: TGTGCCAGCAATCGATACACAGGTTACAATGAGCAGTTCTTC. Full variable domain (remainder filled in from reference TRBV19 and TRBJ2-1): DGGITQSPKYLFRKEGQNVTLSCEQNLNHDAMYWYRQDPGQGLRLIYYSQIVNDFQKGDIAEGYSVSREKKESFPLTVTSAQKNPTAFYLCASNRYTGYNEQFFGPGTRLTVL.

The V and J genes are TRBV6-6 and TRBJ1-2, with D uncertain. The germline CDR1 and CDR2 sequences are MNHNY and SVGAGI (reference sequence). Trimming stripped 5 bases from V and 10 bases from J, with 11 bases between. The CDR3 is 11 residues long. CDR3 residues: CASSVVRAYTF. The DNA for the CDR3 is TGTGCCAGCAGTGTAGTAAGGGCCTACACCTTC.